These 21 T cell receptor beta chains share one sample of origin, sequenced in a study of early T cells in non-severe SARS-CoV-2 infection. TCRdb redid the calling of the 5' RACE reads with MiXCR, one entry per CDR3 protein. The table includes 50,000 to 70,000 distinct CDR3 sequences, 15% detected once. The starting material was whole blood, obtained at baseline. The origin of the receptors is an adult who was a healthcare worker with PCR-confirmed SARS-CoV-2 infection or an uninfected control (not recorded which).

The rearrangement links TRBV20-1 to TRBJ1-5; tentatively, D is TRBD1 (6 bases). Germline CDR1 reads DFQATT; CDR2 reads SNEGSKA (reference sequence). The V end lost 6 bases, the J end lost 1 base, and 13 bases lay between the germline ends. The CDR3 extends over 14 amino acids. In nucleotides, the CDR3 is TGCAGTGCCCGTGGGGGCGCGAGCAATCAGCCCCAGCATTTT. The encoded protein is CSARGGASNQPQHF.

This clonotype was observed at least ten times. The J gene is TRBJ2-1, the V gene TRBV20-1; maybe TRBD2 (5 bases). Germline CDR1 DFQATT, CDR2 SNEGSKA (reference sequence). V was trimmed by 5 bases and J by 7 bases, leaving 21 bases between them. This CDR3 spans 15 amino acids. The CDR3 loop is CSAPRAGLLRNEQFF. The CDR3 DNA sequence: TGCAGTGCTCCGAGGGCGGGCTTACTAAGGAATGAGCAGTTCTTC.

DNA for the CDR3: TGTGCCAGCAGCCAAGATGCAGGAGATACGCAGTATTTT. Amino acids: CASSQDAGDTQYF. The V and J genes are TRBV3-1 and TRBJ2-3, with unresolved D. Per germline, CDR1 LGHDT and CDR2 YNNKEL (reference sequence). CDR3 length: 13 amino acids. Trimming took 0 bases from V and 5 from J, leaving 6 bases between them.

This clonotype was observed a handful of times. The chain is built from TRBV2 and TRBJ2-6; the match to TRBD1 covers 8 bases. V dropped 6 bases and J dropped 0; count of bases not matched to a gene: 7. The CDR3 extends over 17 amino acids. From germline, CDR1 is SNHLY and CDR2 FYNNEI. CDR3 region: CASSGQGLTSGANVLTF. Here the CDR3 DNA reads TGTGCCAGCAGCGGACAGGGCTTAACCTCTGGGGCCAACGTCCTGACTTTC.

J is TRBJ2-3 and V is TRBV5-1; tentatively, D is TRBD2 (6 bases). This CDR3 contains 15 residues. Trimming pared 0 bases from V and 1 base from J, leaving 9 bases between. Germline CDR1 and CDR2: SGHRS and YFSETQ. For the CDR3, the DNA is TGCGCCAGCAGCTTGGATCCGGGAGGCACAGATACGCAGTATTTT. As protein: CASSLDPGGTDTQYF.

This clonotype was observed at least ten times. The V and J genes are TRBV29-1 and TRBJ2-3; D is uncertain. The V end lost 3 bases, the J end lost 0 bases, and 4 bases lay between the germline ends. This CDR3 has 12 residues. Germline V gene lookup returns CDR1 SQVTM and CDR2 ANQGSEA. This CDR3 reads CSVEASTDTQYF. CDR3 DNA: TGCAGCGTTGAGGCTAGCACAGATACGCAGTATTTT.

This clonotype was found a few times. The chain joins TRBV28 to TRBJ2-4; 7 bases are shared with TRBD1. Trimming at V came to 4 bases and at J to 2 bases, leaving 5 bases not matched to a gene. The CDR3 is made up of 15 amino acids. Germline-derived CDR1 and CDR2 are MDHEN and SYDVKM. Written as DNA, the CDR3 is TGTGCCAGCAGTTCCTTGACAGGGTCCAAAAACATTCAGTACTTC. This sequence encodes CASSSLTGSKNIQYF.

The chain joins TRBV6-6 to TRBJ1-2; 9 nucleotides match TRBD1. The germline V gene encodes CDR1 MNHNY and CDR2 SVGAGI (reference sequence). This CDR3 spans 14 amino acids. The trim removed 4 bases at V and 6 bases at J, leaving 6 bases unmatched. The DNA for the CDR3 is TGTGCCAGCAGTTTTACCGGGACAGGGAATGGCTACACCTTC. Protein: CASSFTGTGNGYTF.

Ten or more counts support this clonotype. This chain connects TRBV11-2 to TRBJ1-3; D remains unclear. Germline V lookup: CDR1 SGHAT, CDR2 FQNNGV. The CDR3 extends over 15 amino acids. Trimming cost V 0 bases and J 0 bases, with 6 bases left between them. The CDR3 coding sequence is TGTGCCAGCAGCTTAGAGACAAGCTCTGGAAACACCATATATTTT. It is translated as CASSLETSSGNTIYF.

This chain joins TRBV27 and TRBJ2-7; D gene unclear. Germline CDR1 is MNHEY and CDR2 is SMNVEV (reference sequence). This CDR3 is 13 amino acids long. V lost 1 base and J 7 bases, leaving 11 bases between the germline ends. CDR3 amino acids: CASSLYGVREQYF. In nucleotides, the CDR3 is TGTGCCAGCAGTTTATATGGCGTAAGGGAGCAGTACTTC.

This clonotype was detected only a few times. The chain joins TRBV6-1 to TRBJ2-7; maybe TRBD2 (5 bases). With 7 bases removed from V and 3 bases from J, the gap between germline ends came to 13 bases. This CDR3 has 13 amino acids. Germline values: CDR1 MNHNS, CDR2 SASEGT. CDR3 protein: CASTPGSNYEQYF. CDR3 nucleotides: TGTGCCAGCACTCCGGGGTCAAACTACGAGCAGTACTTC.

This clonotype was found many times. J is TRBJ2-5 and V is TRBV20-1, with D perhaps matching TRBD1 or TRBD2 (5 bases each). With 8 bases removed from V and 7 bases from J, the gap between germline ends came to 23 bases. CDR1 is DFQATT and CDR2 is SNEGSKA in the germline V gene (reference sequence). The CDR3 is 14 residues long. The CDR3 loop reads CSRTVRGGPGTQYF. The CDR3 DNA reads as TGCAGTAGAACCGTGAGGGGCGGCCCGGGGACCCAGTACTTC.

Within the sample, this clonotype is medium-sized. The J gene is TRBJ1-5, the V gene TRBV5-1; TRBD1 is a possible D gene (5 bases). V lost 2 bases and J 5 bases, leaving 8 bases between the germline ends. CDR3 length: 13 amino acids. CDR1 is SGHRS and CDR2 is YFSETQ in the germline V gene. DNA for the CDR3: TGCGCCAGCAGCTTCGGCAGGGATCAGCCCCAGCATTTT. Translation: CASSFGRDQPQHF. The full variable domain, in which reference TRBV5-1 and TRBJ1-5 provide the parts outside the CDR3, is KAGVTQTPRYLIKTRGQQVTLSCSPISGHRSVSWYQQTPGQGLQFLFEYFSETQRNKGNFPGRFSGRQFSNSRSEMNVSTLELGDSALYLCASSFGRDQPQHFGDGTRLSIL.

This clonotype was seen repeatedly, ten times or more. V and J are TRBV10-3 and TRBJ2-1; 9 bases line up with TRBD1. Germline CDR1 reads ENHRY; CDR2 reads SYGVKD. Germline trimming cut 6 bases from V and 5 bases from J; bases unmatched to any gene: 11. The CDR3 is 16 residues long. The CDR3 DNA sequence: TGTGCCATCAGGACAGGGGGTGTGGGGTACAACAATGAGCAGTTCTTC. Its protein product is CAIRTGGVGYNNEQFF.

This clonotype was seen a single time. This chain uses TRBV6-5 with TRBJ2-5; possible D gene TRBD1, 5 bases. CDR3 length equals 13 residues. V shed 6 bases and J shed 5 bases, with 13 bases lying between them. The germline V gene has CDR1 MNHEY and CDR2 SVGAGI. DNA for the CDR3: TGTGCCAGCAGCTACAGGACGGCGGAGACCCAGTACTTC. Translation: CASSYRTAETQYF.

This chain links TRBV20-1 with TRBJ2-5; 7 nucleotides align to TRBD2. CDR1 is DFQATT, CDR2 SNEGSKA, per germline (reference sequence). After removal of 4 bases from V and 5 bases from J, the junction contained 10 bases not matched to a gene. The CDR3 sequence is 14 residues long. Here the CDR3 DNA reads TGCAGTGCTAATCAACACGGGGGGTTTGAGACCCAGTACTTC. It yields the protein CSANQHGGFETQYF.

Ten or more counts support this clonotype. This sequence joins TRBV20-1 and TRBJ1-1, with a tentative D call TRBD1 (5 bases). V was pared by 2 bases and J by 0 bases, with 7 bases between. CDR1 DFQATT and CDR2 SNEGSKA come from the germline V gene (reference sequence). The length of the CDR3 is 13 residues. CDR3 amino acids: CSARPDMNTEAFF. DNA for the CDR3: TGCAGTGCTAGACCGGACATGAACACTGAAGCTTTCTTT.

The chain carries TRBV12-3 or TRBV12-4 and TRBJ2-2, with D unclear. The CDR3 is 17 residues long. Trimming removed 5 bases at V and 0 bases at J, with 16 bases between. In nucleotides, the CDR3 is TGTGCCAGCAGTCCCTCCGACAAGGTTCCGAACACCGGGGAGCTGTTTTTT. This encodes CASSPSDKVPNTGELFF.

CDR3 loop: CASSVDLQIRPGYTF. In nucleotides, the CDR3 is TGTGCCAGCAGCGTAGACTTACAGATCCGCCCGGGCTACACCTTC. This chain connects TRBV9 to TRBJ1-2; D not resolved. V lost 0 bases and J lost 8, with 17 bases in between. The CDR3 has 15 residues. Germline CDR1 and CDR2: SGDLS and YYNGEE.

This chain links TRBV25-1 with TRBJ2-5, with D perhaps assigned TRBD1 or TRBD2 (5 bases each). Between the trimmed V and J ends, which lost 1 base and 4 bases, there was a span of 7 bases. The CDR3 loop spans 13 amino acids. The germline V gene encodes CDR1 MGHDK and CDR2 SYGVNS. CDR3 protein: CASSELRGETQYF. The CDR3 bases are TGTGCCAGCAGTGAATTGAGGGGAGAGACCCAGTACTTC.

In this sample, this clonotype turned up a few times. V and J are TRBV30 and TRBJ1-3; D uncertain. CDR1 is GTSNPN and CDR2 is SVGIG in the germline V gene (reference sequence). V lost 1 base, J lost 0 bases, and 7 bases lay in between. CDR3 length equals 14 residues. The chain's CDR3 is CAWSGGYSGNTIYF. The DNA of the CDR3 is TGTGCCTGGAGTGGAGGGTACTCTGGAAACACCATATATTTT.